This entry features one T cell receptor (beta chain) sequence. Germline loops: CDR1 SEHNR, CDR2 FQNEAQ (reference sequence). V dropped 4 bases and J dropped 10 bases, with 16 bases sitting between them. The CDR3 runs to 13 residues. The repertoire was sequenced with immunoSEQ multiplex PCR; TCRdb's copy has only in-frame clones and lacks some. This table holds about 100,000 clones, approximately 90% found once. The source of the sample is a study of T cell responses to AZD1222 COVID-19 vaccine. This chain links TRBV7-9 with TRBJ1-1, with no clear D. The sequence derives from an adult in good health. The specimen was peripheral blood, collected on day 0 of AZD1222 vaccination. Here the CDR3 reads CASSSYDAGVAFF. The CDR3 DNA reads TGTGCCAGCAGCTCCTACGATGCAGGTGTAGCTTTCTTT.